These 21 T cell receptor beta chains were all obtained from the same sample, sequenced in a study of cytomegalovirus exposure and HLA in healthy donors. Profiling relied on immunoSEQ multiplex PCR, and the TCRdb table lists in-frame clones only, not all of them. The table records about 180,000 clones, approximately 81% of them present only once. The sequenced sample was PBMCs. The receptors here all came from a man younger than 30 in good health and CMV-seropositive.

The V gene is TRBV4-2, the J gene TRBJ2-6, with a weak D call TRBD2 (6 bases). The V end lost 0 bases, the J end lost 0 bases, and 12 bases lay between the germline ends. Germline CDR1 is LGHNA and CDR2 is YNFKEQ. CDR3 length equals 18 residues. This CDR3 is CASSQDVIGSSGANVLTF. The CDR3 DNA is TGTGCCAGCAGCCAAGATGTAATCGGGAGCTCTGGGGCCAACGTCCTGACTTTC.

This clone occurred a few times. The J gene is TRBJ2-5, the V gene TRBV27; D is uncertain. The CDR3 covers 14 residues. CDR1 is MNHEY and CDR2 is SMNVEV in the germline V gene (reference sequence). V gave up 7 bases and J gave up 7 bases, with 19 bases separating them. CDR3 region: CASKVGSGLGTQYF. CDR3 nucleotide sequence: TGTGCCAGCAAGGTCGGATCCGGGTTAGGGACCCAGTACTTC.

The chain combines TRBV7-3 with TRBJ2-1; 12 bases match TRBD2. The germline gives CDR1 SGHTA, CDR2 FQGTGA. V was clipped by 5 bases and J by 13 bases; unmatched bases: 6. This CDR3 spans 13 amino acids. The CDR3 protein is CASSPRTSGIQFF. CDR3 in DNA: TGTGCCAGCAGCCCCCGGACTAGCGGGATTCAGTTCTTC.

J is TRBJ1-2 and V is TRBV5-1; D call uncertain. The V end was cut by 0 bases, the J end by 4 bases, with 10 bases between. The CDR3 has 14 amino acids. Per the germline V gene, CDR1 is SGHRS and CDR2 is YFSETQ. The CDR3 loop is CASSLEIAIYGYTF. As DNA, the CDR3 is TGCGCCAGCAGCTTGGAAATAGCGATCTATGGCTACACCTTC.

This clone was counted only a few times. In the same sample, other DNA sequences code for this CDR3. V gene TRBV10-1 combines with J gene TRBJ2-3; D is possibly TRBD1 (5 bases). There are 14 residues in the CDR3. The germline V gene has CDR1 WNHNN and CDR2 SYGVQD (reference sequence). With 3 bases removed from V and 3 bases from J, the gap between germline ends came to 10 bases. The chain's CDR3 is CASSEGRVTDTQYF. The CDR3 DNA reads TGCGCCAGCAGTGAAGGCAGGGTTACAGATACGCAGTATTTT.

The CDR3 is CASSRGTGYYEQYF. The CDR3 bases are TGTGCCAGCAGCCGTGGGACAGGCTACTACGAGCAGTACTTC. The rearrangement joins TRBV6-5 to TRBJ2-7, with TRBD1 matching 8 bases. With V trimmed by 6 bases and J by 3 bases, 7 bases remained unmatched. The V gene's germline CDR1 is MNHEY and CDR2 SVGAGI. This CDR3 region has 14 residues.

V gene TRBV1 combines with J gene TRBJ2-1; TRBD2 is the table's D call, not checked against the DNA. TRBV1 is a pseudogene. This CDR3 spans 21 amino acids. The CDR3: CTSSQDEEIRRGGRSYNEQFF. CDR3 coding DNA: TGCACCAGCAGCCAAGATGAGGAGATCAGGCGGGGGGGCAGGTCCTACAATGAGCAGTTCTTC.

The V gene is TRBV23-1, the J gene TRBJ2-7, with D perhaps TRBD2 (6 bases). Being an ORF, TRBV23-1 has a function that is uncertain. Trimming shortened V by 0 bases and J by 3 bases, and 18 bases separated the two germline ends. The CDR3 has 17 amino acids. The CDR3 loop is CASSQSGPRGRYYEQYF. DNA for the CDR3: TGCGCCAGCAGTCAATCCGGTCCCCGAGGGAGGTACTACGAGCAGTACTTC.

The V gene is TRBV27, the J gene TRBJ2-1, with 9 bases matching TRBD2. The length of the CDR3 is 11 residues. V shed 11 bases, J shed 14 bases, and the junction held 10 bases outside the gene matches. Per germline, CDR1 MNHEY and CDR2 SMNVEV (reference sequence). The CDR3 coding sequence is TGTGCCGCGGGGGGGCCGGGTCTCGAGTTCTTC. As protein: CAAGGPGLEFF.

The V call is TRBV7-9, the J call TRBJ1-2; D remains ambiguous. Trimming left V 4 bases short and J 6 bases short, with 12 bases between. The CDR3 totals 13 residues. Germline CDR1 and CDR2: SEHNR and FQNEAQ (reference sequence). DNA of the CDR3: TGTGCCAGCAGCTCACTGGTCCTGCATGGCTACACCTTC. It codes for CASSSLVLHGYTF.

The V gene is TRBV4-1, the J gene TRBJ1-1; 8 nucleotides line up with TRBD1. The germline V gene encodes CDR1 MGHRA and CDR2 YSYEKL. V lost 0 bases to trimming and J lost 5 bases; unmatched junction nucleotides: 8. This CDR3 has 16 amino acids. The CDR3 loop is CASSQEGRGPGTEAFF. The CDR3 DNA sequence: TGCGCCAGCAGCCAAGAAGGCAGGGGGCCGGGGACTGAAGCTTTCTTT.

The rearrangement links TRBV27 to TRBJ2-2; possible D gene TRBD1, 6 bases. V lost 3 bases and J lost 6, with 8 bases in between. Germline CDR1 is MNHEY and CDR2 is SMNVEV (reference sequence). The CDR3 extends over 13 amino acids. The CDR3 DNA follows: TGTGCCAGCAGTTTTGGGGGCGCCGGGGAGCTGTTTTTT. Translating it yields CASSFGGAGELFF.

The rearrangement joins TRBV11-3 to TRBJ1-4; possibly TRBD1 for D (5 bases). V lost 5 bases and J lost 0, with 10 bases in between. This CDR3 is built from 15 residues. Germline V gene data show CDR1 as SGHNT and CDR2 as YENEEA. CDR3 nucleotide sequence: TGTGCCAGCAGCCCATGGGGGGCAACTAATGAAAAACTGTTTTTT. Translating gives CASSPWGATNEKLFF.

This clone was observed once. This rearrangement joins TRBV27 to TRBJ2-3; possible D gene TRBD2, 5 bases. V shed 7 bases and J shed 4 bases, with 12 bases lying between them. The germline gives CDR1 MNHEY, CDR2 SMNVEV (reference sequence). This CDR3 region has 13 residues. The CDR3 spells CASIRDPPDTQYF. CDR3 nucleotides: TGTGCCAGCATTCGGGATCCACCAGATACGCAGTATTTT.

The CDR3 DNA follows: TGTGCCAGCAGTCCCGGGACTAGCGGGATTGGGGTGACCCAGTACTTC. Translated: CASSPGTSGIGVTQYF. V and J are TRBV28 and TRBJ2-5; 13 positions match TRBD2. After removal of 5 bases from V and 7 bases from J, the junction contained 10 bases not matched to a gene. The CDR3 has 16 residues. From germline, CDR1 is MDHEN and CDR2 SYDVKM. The full variable domain, in which reference TRBV28 and TRBJ2-5 provide the parts outside the CDR3, is DVKVTQSSRYLVKRTGEKVFLECVQDMDHENMFWYRQDPGLGLRLIYFSYDVKMKEKGDIPEGYSVSREKKERFSLILESASTNQTSMYLCASSPGTSGIGVTQYFGPGTRLLVL.

The J gene is TRBJ2-3, the V gene TRBV30, with TRBD2 as a possible D gene (5 bases). The CDR3 sequence is 15 residues long. CDR1 is GTSNPN, CDR2 SVGIG, per germline (reference sequence). Deletions cut 0 bases from V and 12 bases from J, with 22 bases between. The CDR3 coding sequence is TGTGCCTGGAGTGTAAGGCGGGCCGTAAACAGCCCTCAGTATTTT. Encoded protein: CAWSVRRAVNSPQYF.

The chain recombines TRBV7-9 with TRBJ2-1; possibly TRBD1 for D (6 bases). Per the germline V gene, CDR1 is SEHNR and CDR2 is FQNEAQ (reference sequence). The CDR3 loop spans 15 amino acids. Between the trimmed V and J ends, which lost 5 bases and 2 bases, there was a span of 13 bases. This chain's CDR3 is CASSQPGQTYNEQFF. DNA for the CDR3: TGTGCCAGCAGCCAACCGGGACAAACCTACAATGAGCAGTTCTTC.

The chain couples TRBV27 to TRBJ1-5, with D possibly TRBD1 on 6 matching bases. The CDR3 is 14 residues long. Germline CDR1 MNHEY, CDR2 SMNVEV (reference sequence). Between the trimmed V and J ends, which lost 5 bases and 4 bases, there was a span of 12 bases. The CDR3 protein is CASSVRGGNQPQHF. The CDR3 DNA is TGTGCCAGCAGTGTCAGGGGAGGGAATCAGCCCCAGCATTTT.

V is TRBV5-6 and J is TRBJ2-1; D is possibly TRBD1 (7 bases). CDR1 and CDR2 from the germline V gene are SGHDT and YYEEEE. The CDR3 is made up of 14 amino acids. The V and J ends lost 1 base and 6 bases respectively, with 11 bases between them. The CDR3 region is CASSLTGEVNEQFF. CDR3 coding DNA: TGTGCCAGCAGCTTGACAGGGGAGGTCAATGAGCAGTTCTTC.

The chain couples TRBV19 to TRBJ1-5; no clear D gene. Germline CDR1 and CDR2: LNHDA and SQIVND (reference sequence). V lost 6 bases to trimming and J lost 2 bases, with 17 bases between them. The CDR3 runs 16 residues. The CDR3 nucleotides read TGTGCCAGTAGATCGGAGGAAAGCGGTGGCAATCAGCCCCAGCATTTT. Amino acid sequence: CASRSEESGGNQPQHF.

This clone was detected only a few times. The V and J genes are TRBV7-9 and TRBJ2-7; 10 nucleotides align to TRBD1. This CDR3 has 16 amino acids. Losses at the gene ends were 5 bases for V and 3 bases for J; bases not matched to a gene: 10. Germline CDR1 reads SEHNR; CDR2 reads FQNEAQ (reference sequence). In DNA form, the CDR3 reads TGTGCCAGCAGCCCACGCACCGGACAGGGGGTCTACGAGCAGTACTTC. Translated: CASSPRTGQGVYEQYF.